This T cell receptor (beta chain) derives from a study of T cells in localized non-small cell lung cancer. Whole-study findings and limits: In the blood, greater T cell density corresponded to longer overall survival. Among the top 100 tumor clones, a median approximately 55 appeared in adjacent lung. Investigators sequenced only a single tumor region, leaving heterogeneity possible. T cell clonality was highest in uninvolved adjacent lung, above tumor.

The repertoire was sequenced with immunoSEQ multiplex PCR; TCRdb's copy has only in-frame clones and lacks some. The repertoire includes around 30,000 clones, 94% of them detected once, and more than 0.7% sits in the top ten. The CDR3 is 14 amino acids. CDR1 SGHRS and CDR2 YFSETQ come from the germline V gene. V was shortened by 0 bases and J by 0 bases, with 5 bases between the two germline ends. As to this clone: Its antigen is not identified.

Material: peripheral blood, obtained before any cancer treatment. J is TRBJ2-3 and V is TRBV5-1; D is unresolved. The source of this sequence is a woman between 40 and 69 years old with stage I lung adenocarcinoma. CDR3 coding DNA: TGCGCCAGCAGCTTGGGGGCTAGCACAGATACGCAGTATTTT. It specifies CASSLGASTDTQYF.